This is a list of T cell receptor beta chains from one sample in a study of cytomegalovirus exposure and HLA in healthy donors. Using immunoSEQ multiplex PCR, the repertoire was profiled, and TCRdb retains in-frame clones only, with some absent. The sample lists around 130,000 clones, roughly 79% occurring once. The sample consisted of PBMCs. Receptor source: a woman aged 45 to 65 in good health and CMV-seronegative. The CDR3 runs from the conserved cysteine through the conserved F or W. The D gene is left open where the match is weak. Some rows have no size entry. The others give once, few or many, or a class for an expanded clone.

CASSGGQPNTEAFF	TGTGCCAGTAGTGGAGGACAGCCGAACACTGAAGCTTTCTTT	-	TRBV19	TRBJ1-1	-
CASSRTNREGYTF	TGTGCCAGCAGTCGAACCAACAGGGAGGGCTACACCTTC	-	TRBV27	TRBJ1-2	-
CASRTAGGRTGELFF	TGTGCCAGTCGGACGGCGGGAGGCAGGACCGGGGAGCTGTTTTTT	once	TRBV19	TRBJ2-2	TRBD2
CASRRTSGGHNEQFF	TGTGCCAGCAGGCGGACTAGCGGGGGGCACAATGAGCAGTTCTTC	-	TRBV6-5	TRBJ2-1	TRBD2
CASSATGSLCGYTF	TGTGCCAGCAGCGCAACAGGGAGCCTCTGCGGCTACACCTTC	-	TRBV14	TRBJ1-2	-
CAWSVPSLPSYNEQFF	TGTGCCTGGAGTGTCCCCTCACTACCCTCCTACAATGAGCAGTTCTTC	-	TRBV30	TRBJ2-1	-
CASSSPRSGSGTGELFF	TGTGCCAGCAGCTCCCCGAGGAGCGGGAGTGGAACCGGGGAGCTGTTTTTT	few	TRBV9	TRBJ2-2	TRBD2
CASSLRDRSNTGELFF	TGTGCCAGCTCATTGCGGGACAGATCGAACACCGGGGAGCTGTTTTTT	-	TRBV18	TRBJ2-2	-
CASSVEGTGGNSYEQYF	TGTGCCAGCAGCGTAGAAGGGACAGGAGGGAACTCCTACGAGCAGTACTTC	-	TRBV9	TRBJ2-7	TRBD1
CASSSLLAGAPGEQYF	TGTGCCAGCAGCTCCCTACTAGCGGGGGCTCCGGGAGAGCAGTACTTC	-	TRBV5-4	TRBJ2-7	TRBD2
CASRPGTGGTDTQYF	TGTGCCAGCAGACCCGGGACAGGGGGCACAGATACGCAGTATTTT	-	TRBV11-3	TRBJ2-3	TRBD1
CASSIRGPQEKLFF	TGTGCCAGTAGCATCCGGGGTCCTCAGGAAAAACTGTTTTTT	-	TRBV19	TRBJ1-4	-
CASSKDRGTYNEQFF	TGTGCCAGCAGTAAGGACAGGGGGACCTACAATGAGCAGTTCTTC	-	TRBV2	TRBJ2-1	TRBD1
CASSLIAGGDYGYTF	TGTGCCAGCAGCTTAATTGCGGGGGGTGACTATGGCTACACCTTC	-	TRBV7-3	TRBJ1-2	-
CASSQGTKKNIQYF	TGTGCCAGCAGCCAGGGGACAAAAAAAAACATTCAGTACTTC	-	TRBV28	TRBJ2-4	-
CAGNDGIDYGYTF	TGTGCCGGGAATGACGGGATTGACTATGGCTACACCTTC	-	TRBV7-9	TRBJ1-2	-
CASSPKGGGETQYF	TGTGCCAGCTCACCTAAAGGAGGTGGAGAGACCCAGTACTTC	few	TRBV18	TRBJ2-5	-
CASSFMQGAGDTQYF	TGTGCCAGCAGCTTCATGCAGGGGGCCGGAGATACGCAGTATTTT	once	TRBV7-9	TRBJ2-3	TRBD1
CSVVRRSGSGEQYF	TGCAGCGTTGTACGGAGAAGCGGGAGCGGCGAGCAGTACTTC	-	TRBV29-1	TRBJ2-7	TRBD2
CASSMDFRGELFF	TGTGCCAGTAGTATGGACTTTCGGGGGGAGCTGTTTTTT	-	TRBV19	TRBJ2-2	-
CASSLRGNYGYTF	TGTGCCAGCAGCTTAAGGGGAAACTATGGCTACACCTTC	-	TRBV7-2	TRBJ1-2	-
CASSLETRRGYTF	TGTGCCAGCAGCTTGGAGACTAGGCGTGGCTACACCTTC	-	TRBV5-6	TRBJ1-2	-
CATRGEDRPQHF	TGTGCCACCCGTGGGGAGGATCGGCCCCAGCATTTT	few	TRBV15	TRBJ1-5	-
CASSHPGTSGMTEQFF	TGCGCCAGCAGTCATCCTGGGACTAGCGGGATGACTGAGCAGTTCTTC	-	TRBV5-1	TRBJ2-1	TRBD2
CASSLVSYTEAFF	TGTGCCAGCAGCTTAGTTTCGTACACTGAAGCTTTCTTT	-	TRBV7-9	TRBJ1-1	-
CASSLRGQSSYEQYF	TGTGCCAGCAGCTTAAGGGGACAGAGCTCCTACGAGCAGTACTTC	-	TRBV7-2	TRBJ2-7	TRBD1
CASSHEQGEVYRAFF	TGTGCCAGCAGCCACGAACAGGGTGAGGTTTATCGAGCTTTCTTT	few	TRBV4-2	TRBJ1-1	-
CASSLAGGLWDEQFF	TGTGCCAGCAGCCTAGCGGGAGGGCTCTGGGATGAGCAGTTCTTC	-	TRBV11-3	TRBJ2-1	TRBD2
CASSLDSSSDTQYF	TGCGCCAGCAGCTTGGATTCCTCCTCAGATACGCAGTATTTT	few	TRBV5-1	TRBJ2-3	-
CSVRRSSYEQYF	TGCAGCGTTCGGCGGAGCTCCTACGAGCAGTACTTC	-	TRBV29-1	TRBJ2-7	-
CASSLDGTRGTQYF	TGTGCCAGCAGCTTAGATGGGACTAGAGGAACCCAGTACTTC	once	TRBV7-2	TRBJ2-5	TRBD2
CASNLGQGIAQPQHF	TGTGCCAGCAATTTGGGACAGGGGATCGCTCAGCCCCAGCATTTT	-	TRBV2	TRBJ1-5	TRBD1
CASSPPGTGTEKLFF	TGTGCCAGCAGCCCTCCCGGGACAGGGACTGAAAAACTGTTTTTT	-	TRBV11-1	TRBJ1-4	TRBD1
CASSARLAAVGDTQYF	TGTGCCAGCAGCGCCAGACTAGCGGCGGTGGGGGATACGCAGTATTTT	-	TRBV7-2	TRBJ2-3	TRBD2
CASSPPTGANTGELFF	TGTGCCAGCTCACCACCCACAGGCGCGAACACCGGGGAGCTGTTTTTT	few	TRBV18	TRBJ2-2	-
CASRPPSGSFSYNEQFF	TGTGCCAGCAGACCTCCTAGCGGGAGTTTCTCCTACAATGAGCAGTTCTTC	-	TRBV7-2	TRBJ2-1	TRBD2
CASSLTGGFDQPQHF	TGTGCCAGCAGCTTAACAGGGGGATTCGATCAGCCCCAGCATTTT	once	TRBV7-2	TRBJ1-5	TRBD1
CASSFRTSGDNEQFF	TGCGCCAGCAGCTTCAGGACTAGCGGGGACAATGAGCAGTTCTTC	-	TRBV5-1	TRBJ2-1	TRBD2
CASGLVVGASYNEQFF	TGTGCTAGTGGTTTGGTAGTAGGGGCCTCCTACAATGAGCAGTTCTTC	-	TRBV12-5	TRBJ2-1	-
CASIAGEGEQFF	TGTGCCAGCATTGCGGGGGAGGGTGAGCAGTTCTTC	-	TRBV6-5	TRBJ2-1	TRBD2
CASSPETSGSPGELFF	TGTGCCAGCAGCCCAGAGACTAGCGGGAGCCCCGGGGAGCTGTTTTTT	-	TRBV4-2	TRBJ2-2	TRBD2
CASSPKGGGGNTEAFF	TGTGCCAGCAGCCCCAAGGGGGGGGGAGGGAACACTGAAGCTTTCTTT	-	TRBV7-8	TRBJ1-1	-
CSARDRELFF	TGCAGTGCGCGGGATAGGGAGCTGTTTTTT	-	TRBV20-1	TRBJ2-2	-